A selection of T cell receptor beta chains follows, all from one sample in a study of OX40 agonist ivuxolimab in advanced cancers. The assay was immunoSEQ multiplex PCR, and TCRdb's table has in-frame clones only and misses some. The sample comprises roughly 41,000 clones, around 81% of which are singletons, and just under 40% rests with the top ten. The sample in question was CD4+ or CD8+ T cells sorted from blood, obtained in a trial of the OX40 agonist ivuxolimab. The receptors were sampled from an adult with an advanced solid tumor such as melanoma, head and neck, liver or kidney cancer. Both conserved end residues are part of each CDR3. Each record gives: CDR3 length, V gene, D gene, J gene, clone size, CDR3 protein, CDR3 DNA. D genes are given only for firm matches. Only part of the rows carry a size: once, few, many, or a class if the clone is expanded.

cdr3_length: 13
v_call: TRBV18
d_call: TRBD2
j_call: TRBJ2-5
clone_size: NA
cdr3_aa: CATAGGPQETQYF
cdr3_nt: TGTGCCACCGCGGGGGGGCCCCAAGAGACCCAGTACTTC

cdr3_length: 15
v_call: TRBV28
d_call: NA
j_call: TRBJ1-6
clone_size: NA
cdr3_aa: CASSFVTLYNSPLHF
cdr3_nt: TGTGCCAGCAGTTTCGTGACACTCTATAATTCACCCCTCCACTTT

cdr3_length: 16
v_call: TRBV5-1
d_call: TRBD2
j_call: TRBJ2-1
clone_size: NA
cdr3_aa: CASSSRGTSGNNEQFF
cdr3_nt: TGCGCCAGCAGCTCCCGCGGGACTAGCGGTAACAATGAGCAGTTCTTC

cdr3_length: 20
v_call: TRBV28
d_call: NA
j_call: TRBJ1-5
clone_size: NA
cdr3_aa: CASSYNPKDSWIPDNQPQHF
cdr3_nt: TGTGCCAGCAGCTACAACCCCAAAGACAGCTGGATTCCTGACAATCAGCCCCAGCATTTT

cdr3_length: 13
v_call: TRBV6-5
d_call: NA
j_call: TRBJ1-5
clone_size: few
cdr3_aa: CASRPDPNQPQHF
cdr3_nt: TGTGCCAGCAGACCTGACCCCAATCAGCCCCAGCATTTT

cdr3_length: 15
v_call: TRBV2
d_call: TRBD2
j_call: TRBJ2-7
clone_size: NA
cdr3_aa: CASSESSGRANEQYF
cdr3_nt: TGTGCCAGCAGTGAGTCTAGCGGGAGGGCCAACGAGCAGTACTTC

cdr3_length: 15
v_call: TRBV18
d_call: NA
j_call: TRBJ2-5
clone_size: NA
cdr3_aa: CASSLSARSQETQYF
cdr3_nt: TGTGCCAGCTCACTCTCCGCCAGGTCCCAAGAGACCCAGTACTTC

cdr3_length: 14
v_call: TRBV7-3
d_call: TRBD1
j_call: TRBJ1-2
clone_size: NA
cdr3_aa: CASSLSGQDYGYTF
cdr3_nt: TGTGCCAGCAGCTTGTCGGGACAGGACTATGGCTACACCTTC

cdr3_length: 18
v_call: TRBV5-1
d_call: TRBD1
j_call: TRBJ2-5
clone_size: NA
cdr3_aa: CASSLGLRDRGDSETQYF
cdr3_nt: TGCGCCAGCAGCTTGGGCCTCAGGGACAGGGGCGATTCGGAGACCCAGTACTTC

cdr3_length: 13
v_call: TRBV6-1
d_call: NA
j_call: TRBJ2-7
clone_size: NA
cdr3_aa: CASSEYSEGEQYF
cdr3_nt: TGTGCCAGCAGTGAATATTCGGAGGGCGAGCAGTACTTC

cdr3_length: 16
v_call: TRBV19
d_call: NA
j_call: TRBJ2-3
clone_size: NA
cdr3_aa: CASSIDLWTASDTQYF
cdr3_nt: TGTGCCAGTAGTATAGATCTTTGGACCGCCTCTGATACGCAGTATTTT

cdr3_length: 15
v_call: TRBV4-2
d_call: NA
j_call: TRBJ1-5
clone_size: once
cdr3_aa: CASSPSEYGNQPQHF
cdr3_nt: TGTGCCAGCAGCCCCTCAGAATATGGCAATCAGCCCCAGCATTTT

cdr3_length: 13
v_call: TRBV5-4
d_call: TRBD1
j_call: TRBJ2-7
clone_size: NA
cdr3_aa: CASSWTGSYEQYF
cdr3_nt: TGTGCCAGCAGCTGGACAGGGTCCTACGAGCAGTACTTC

cdr3_length: 12
v_call: TRBV7-2
d_call: NA
j_call: TRBJ1-2
clone_size: NA
cdr3_aa: CASSQRQYGYTF
cdr3_nt: TGTGCCAGCAGCCAGAGACAGTATGGCTACACCTTC

cdr3_length: 16
v_call: TRBV5-8
d_call: TRBD2
j_call: TRBJ2-7
clone_size: NA
cdr3_aa: CASPTNPGLAAFKQYF
cdr3_nt: TGTGCCAGCCCCACGAATCCGGGACTAGCGGCTTTTAAGCAGTACTTC

cdr3_length: 11
v_call: TRBV10-2
d_call: NA
j_call: TRBJ1-3
clone_size: NA
cdr3_aa: CASSLRDTIYF
cdr3_nt: TGCGCCAGCAGCCTACGAGATACCATATATTTT

cdr3_length: 15
v_call: TRBV19
d_call: TRBD1
j_call: TRBJ2-5
clone_size: NA
cdr3_aa: CASSIALGQEETQYF
cdr3_nt: TGTGCCAGTAGTATAGCCTTGGGACAGGAAGAGACCCAGTACTTC

cdr3_length: 16
v_call: TRBV6-5
d_call: NA
j_call: TRBJ1-3
clone_size: NA
cdr3_aa: CASSYSTSGGGNTIYF
cdr3_nt: TGTGCCAGCAGTTACTCGACGTCGGGAGGTGGAAACACCATATATTTT

cdr3_length: 12
v_call: TRBV28
d_call: NA
j_call: TRBJ2-5
clone_size: once
cdr3_aa: CASNGRQETQYF
cdr3_nt: TGTGCCAGCAACGGGAGACAAGAGACCCAGTACTTC

cdr3_length: 16
v_call: TRBV5-1
d_call: TRBD2
j_call: TRBJ2-3
clone_size: NA
cdr3_aa: CASSNQREGSTDTQYF
cdr3_nt: TGCGCCAGCAGCAATCAGCGGGAGGGAAGCACAGATACGCAGTATTTT

cdr3_length: 16
v_call: TRBV7-3
d_call: TRBD2
j_call: TRBJ2-3
clone_size: once
cdr3_aa: CASSSSGGANTDTQYF
cdr3_nt: TGTGCCAGCAGCTCGAGCGGGGGGGCAAATACAGATACGCAGTATTTT

cdr3_length: 15
v_call: TRBV4-2
d_call: TRBD1
j_call: TRBJ2-5
clone_size: NA
cdr3_aa: CASSPGTEAQETQYF
cdr3_nt: TGTGCCAGCAGCCCTGGGACAGAAGCACAAGAGACCCAGTACTTC

cdr3_length: 16
v_call: TRBV4-1
d_call: NA
j_call: TRBJ2-3
clone_size: NA
cdr3_aa: CASSQGRTTGRDTQYF
cdr3_nt: TGCGCCAGCAGCCAAGGCCGGACAACCGGGAGAGATACGCAGTATTTT

cdr3_length: 15
v_call: TRBV6-5
d_call: NA
j_call: TRBJ1-1
clone_size: NA
cdr3_aa: CASSYPQMQNTEAFF
cdr3_nt: TGTGCCAGCAGTTATCCTCAGATGCAGAACACTGAAGCTTTCTTT

cdr3_length: 15
v_call: TRBV2
d_call: NA
j_call: TRBJ2-4
clone_size: NA
cdr3_aa: CATQARYSGANIQYF
cdr3_nt: TGTGCCACCCAGGCTCGGTACTCGGGAGCGAACATTCAGTACTTC

cdr3_length: 18
v_call: TRBV5-6
d_call: NA
j_call: TRBJ1-1
clone_size: NA
cdr3_aa: CASSLRWGAWTSNTEAFF
cdr3_nt: TGTGCCAGCAGCTTACGGTGGGGCGCCTGGACCTCGAACACTGAAGCTTTCTTT

cdr3_length: 17
v_call: TRBV7-9
d_call: NA
j_call: TRBJ1-5
clone_size: once
cdr3_aa: CASSSSSTGYSNQPQHF
cdr3_nt: TGTGCCAGCAGCTCCTCAAGCACAGGGTATAGCAATCAGCCCCAGCATTTT

cdr3_length: 13
v_call: TRBV30
d_call: NA
j_call: TRBJ1-3
clone_size: NA
cdr3_aa: CAWTGPNGNTIYF
cdr3_nt: TGTGCCTGGACCGGGCCAAACGGAAACACCATATATTTT

cdr3_length: 15
v_call: TRBV12-5
d_call: TRBD1
j_call: TRBJ2-3
clone_size: NA
cdr3_aa: CASGSGQVITDTQYF
cdr3_nt: TGTGCTAGTGGTTCAGGACAGGTGATCACAGATACGCAGTATTTT

cdr3_length: 15
v_call: TRBV5-1
d_call: TRBD1
j_call: TRBJ1-1
clone_size: NA
cdr3_aa: CASSFGDRESTEAFF
cdr3_nt: TGCGCCAGCAGCTTTGGGGACAGGGAGAGCACTGAAGCTTTCTTT

cdr3_length: 15
v_call: TRBV7-6
d_call: NA
j_call: TRBJ1-4
clone_size: NA
cdr3_aa: CASSLESGANEKLFF
cdr3_nt: TGTGCCAGCAGCTTAGAGAGTGGGGCTAATGAAAAACTGTTTTTT

cdr3_length: 16
v_call: TRBV5-8
d_call: TRBD1
j_call: TRBJ2-3
clone_size: NA
cdr3_aa: CASSSLIGGLGDTQYF
cdr3_nt: TGTGCCAGCAGCTCTCTGATAGGGGGCCTTGGGGATACGCAGTATTTT

cdr3_length: 19
v_call: TRBV10-1
d_call: TRBD1
j_call: TRBJ2-1
clone_size: NA
cdr3_aa: CASSEYGTGLNVGDNEQFF
cdr3_nt: TGCGCCAGCAGTGAGTACGGGACAGGTCTCAACGTGGGGGACAATGAGCAGTTCTTC

cdr3_length: 16
v_call: TRBV7-9
d_call: NA
j_call: TRBJ1-3
clone_size: NA
cdr3_aa: CASTVLSGGPGNTIYF
cdr3_nt: TGTGCCAGCACCGTACTTAGTGGGGGCCCTGGAAACACCATATATTTT

cdr3_length: 13
v_call: TRBV19
d_call: TRBD1
j_call: TRBJ2-7
clone_size: NA
cdr3_aa: CASSRDRTYEQYF
cdr3_nt: TGTGCCAGTAGCCGGGACAGGACCTACGAGCAGTACTTC

cdr3_length: 13
v_call: TRBV19
d_call: NA
j_call: TRBJ2-7
clone_size: NA
cdr3_aa: CASADQRGNEQYF
cdr3_nt: TGTGCCAGTGCAGACCAGAGGGGTAACGAGCAGTACTTC

cdr3_length: 13
v_call: TRBV29-1
d_call: NA
j_call: TRBJ1-6
clone_size: NA
cdr3_aa: CSVAGNEDSPLHF
cdr3_nt: TGCAGCGTTGCAGGGAACGAAGATTCACCCCTCCACTTT

cdr3_length: 13
v_call: TRBV6-5
d_call: NA
j_call: TRBJ1-1
clone_size: NA
cdr3_aa: CASRPQGRGEAFF
cdr3_nt: TGTGCCAGCAGACCTCAGGGTAGGGGTGAGGCTTTCTTT

cdr3_length: 14
v_call: TRBV11-2
d_call: NA
j_call: TRBJ2-1
clone_size: NA
cdr3_aa: CASSLAGTYNEQFF
cdr3_nt: TGTGCCAGCAGCTTAGCTGGAACCTACAATGAGCAGTTCTTC

cdr3_length: 17
v_call: TRBV18
d_call: TRBD1
j_call: TRBJ1-2
clone_size: NA
cdr3_aa: CASSPVPGQGPHYGYTF
cdr3_nt: TGTGCCAGCTCACCAGTCCCGGGACAGGGCCCCCACTATGGCTACACCTTC

cdr3_length: 21
v_call: TRBV12-5
d_call: TRBD1
j_call: TRBJ2-6
clone_size: NA
cdr3_aa: CASGLTPPGQRRSSGANVLTF
cdr3_nt: TGTGCTAGTGGTTTGACGCCCCCGGGACAGAGGAGGTCCTCTGGGGCCAACGTCCTGACTTTC

cdr3_length: 14
v_call: TRBV5-5
d_call: NA
j_call: TRBJ2-7
clone_size: NA
cdr3_aa: CASSLTGKTYEQYF
cdr3_nt: TGTGCCAGCAGCTTGACAGGGAAAACCTACGAGCAGTACTTC

cdr3_length: 15
v_call: TRBV2
d_call: NA
j_call: TRBJ2-3
clone_size: NA
cdr3_aa: CASSDPGAVADTQYF
cdr3_nt: TGTGCCAGCAGTGATCCAGGGGCAGTGGCAGATACGCAGTATTTT

cdr3_length: 12
v_call: TRBV11-2
d_call: NA
j_call: TRBJ1-6
clone_size: few
cdr3_aa: CASSVREAPLHF
cdr3_nt: TGTGCCAGCAGCGTCCGGGAAGCACCCCTCCACTTT

cdr3_length: 15
v_call: TRBV19
d_call: NA
j_call: TRBJ1-5
clone_size: NA
cdr3_aa: CASRKNGPSNQPQHF
cdr3_nt: TGTGCCAGTAGAAAAAACGGTCCTAGCAATCAGCCCCAGCATTTT